This is a list of T cell receptor beta chains from one sample in a study of PD-1 blockade in classical Hodgkin lymphoma. The repertoire was sequenced with immunoSEQ multiplex PCR; TCRdb's copy has only in-frame clones and lacks some. The sample shows some 24,000 clones, roughly three quarters of them seen only once. Sequenced here: peripheral blood mononuclear cells (PBMCs), sampled at baseline. The source is a human donor with classical Hodgkin lymphoma. CDR3s include the opening cysteine and the closing phenylalanine or tryptophan. D genes are given only for firm matches. Expanded clones are given a class, and other clones once, few, many or no size at all.

clone size,D gene,V gene,J gene,CDR3 DNA,CDR3 protein
NA,TRBD1,TRBV4-1,TRBJ2-7,TGCGCCAGCAGCCGACAGGGGAGAAACGAGCAGTACTTC,CASSRQGRNEQYF
NA,NA,TRBV6-6,TRBJ1-4,TGTGCCAGCAGGCGAGGACAGTCGGAAGCGGAAAAACTGTTTTTT,CASRRGQSEAEKLFF
once,NA,TRBV6-1,TRBJ2-7,TGTGCCAGCAGTGGCTACGAGCAGTACTTC,CASSGYEQYF
few,NA,TRBV6-5,TRBJ1-2,TGTGCCAGCAGAAGGGGAATCACCTATGGCTACACCTTC,CASRRGITYGYTF
NA,TRBD1,TRBV19,TRBJ1-1,TGTGCCAGTACCCACGGACAGGGTGGCACTGAAGCTTTCTTT,CASTHGQGGTEAFF
NA,NA,TRBV4-2,TRBJ1-3,TGTGCCAGCAGCCAAGAGGGCAGGGGCTCTGGAAACACCATATATTTT,CASSQEGRGSGNTIYF
NA,NA,TRBV9,TRBJ2-3,TGTGCCAGCAGCGTAGACGTCAGCACAGATACGCAGTATTTT,CASSVDVSTDTQYF
few,NA,TRBV18,TRBJ1-2,TGTGCCAGCTCACCACCCCCCGGACAGAACTATGGCTACACCTTC,CASSPPPGQNYGYTF
NA,NA,TRBV7-9,TRBJ2-7,TGTGCCAGCAGCCGCACAGAGGCCGAGCAGTACTTC,CASSRTEAEQYF
NA,TRBD1,TRBV5-1,TRBJ2-5,TGCGCCAGCAGGACGACAGGGGAAGAGACCCAGTACTTC,CASRTTGEETQYF
once,TRBD2,TRBV5-1,TRBJ2-7,TGCGCCAGCAGCTTCAGGGAAAAGGCGGGGGGGCTCTACGAGCAGTACTTC,CASSFREKAGGLYEQYF
NA,TRBD1,TRBV6-1,TRBJ2-3,TGTGCCAGCAGTGCCGGACAGGCCAGGAGCACAGATACGCAGTATTTT,CASSAGQARSTDTQYF
NA,TRBD2,TRBV13,TRBJ2-3,TGTGCCAGCAGCTTAGTGGGACTAGCGGGGGTTACAGATACGCAGTATTTT,CASSLVGLAGVTDTQYF
NA,NA,TRBV5-1,TRBJ2-7,TGCGCCAGCACGGACAACTCCTACGAGCAGTACTTC,CASTDNSYEQYF
NA,NA,TRBV7-9,TRBJ2-7,TGTGCCAGCAGCCCCGGATACGAGCAGTACTTC,CASSPGYEQYF
NA,NA,TRBV5-3,TRBJ1-1,TGTGCCAGAAGCTTGGGGGGCGCAGCTTTCTTT,CARSLGGAAFF
NA,TRBD2,TRBV18,TRBJ2-5,TGTGCCAGCTCATGGACTAGCTCCTACCAAGAGACCCAGTACTTC,CASSWTSSYQETQYF
few,NA,TRBV28,TRBJ1-5,TGTGCCAGCAGACTAACCAATCAGCCCCAGCATTTT,CASRLTNQPQHF
once,TRBD1,TRBV28,TRBJ1-3,TGTGCCAGCAGTTTCACAGGGGCGTTTTCTGGAAACACCATATATTTT,CASSFTGAFSGNTIYF
NA,NA,TRBV6-1,TRBJ2-2,TGTGCCAGCGACGAAAGGGGGGGGACCGGGGAGCTGTTTTTT,CASDERGGTGELFF
NA,TRBD1,TRBV30,TRBJ1-1,TGTGCCTGCCAGACAGGGGCAAACACTGAAGCTTTCTTT,CACQTGANTEAFF
NA,NA,TRBV27,TRBJ1-4,TGTGCCAGCAGGCCGGGGTGGGGGAGACAAGAACTGTTTTTT,CASRPGWGRQELFF